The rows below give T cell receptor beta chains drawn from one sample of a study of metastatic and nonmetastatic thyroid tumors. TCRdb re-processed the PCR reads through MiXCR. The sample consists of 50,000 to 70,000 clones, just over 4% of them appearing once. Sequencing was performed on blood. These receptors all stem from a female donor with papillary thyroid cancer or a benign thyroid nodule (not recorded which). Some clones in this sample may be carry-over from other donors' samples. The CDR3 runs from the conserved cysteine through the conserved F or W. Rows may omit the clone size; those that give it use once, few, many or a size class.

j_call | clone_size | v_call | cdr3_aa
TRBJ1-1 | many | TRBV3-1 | CASSLAMNTEAFF
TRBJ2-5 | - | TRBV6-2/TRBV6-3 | CASRKTGGRETQYF
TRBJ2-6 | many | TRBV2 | CASSVARSGANVLTF
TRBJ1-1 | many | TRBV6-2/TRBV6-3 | CASSRQGARAFF
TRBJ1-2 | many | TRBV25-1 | CASSDPGRGDGYTF
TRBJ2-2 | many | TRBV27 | CASSPLVGANTGELFF
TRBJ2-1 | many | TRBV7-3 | CASSFLPTNEQFF
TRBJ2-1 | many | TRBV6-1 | CASSGDFTPYNEQFF
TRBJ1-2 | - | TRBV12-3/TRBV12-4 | CASILGTLSYGYTF
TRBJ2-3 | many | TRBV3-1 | CASSQVESLGPTVTDTQYF
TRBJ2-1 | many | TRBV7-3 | CASSSQPSYNEQFF
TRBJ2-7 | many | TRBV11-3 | CASSPRRSYEQYF
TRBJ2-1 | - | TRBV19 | CATTNQATGIGSYNEQFF
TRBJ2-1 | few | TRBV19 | CASSMGQNYNEQFF
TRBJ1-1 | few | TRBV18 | CASSPGAYTEAFF
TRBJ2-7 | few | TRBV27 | CASSLGDRGLSYEQYF
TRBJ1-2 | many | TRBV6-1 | CASSGTAGYGYTF
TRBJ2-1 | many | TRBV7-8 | CASSLQAGYNEQFF
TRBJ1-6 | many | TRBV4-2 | CASSQRDRGSSYNSPLHF
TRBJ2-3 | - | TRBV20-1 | CSARIAVGITDTQYF
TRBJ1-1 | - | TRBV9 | CASSPTGPYTEAFF
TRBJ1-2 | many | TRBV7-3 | CASSLTASGTYGYTF
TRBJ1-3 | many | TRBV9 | CASGSGASGNTIYF
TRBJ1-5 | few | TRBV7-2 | CASSFPNQPQHF
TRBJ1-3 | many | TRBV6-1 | CASSQRQGTGNTIYF
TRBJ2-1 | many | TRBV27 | CASSLWGGREQFF
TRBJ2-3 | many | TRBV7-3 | CASSRGLHTSDTQYF
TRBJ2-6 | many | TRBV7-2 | CASSRGPGANVLTF